Shown below are 13 T cell receptor beta chains from a single sample sequenced in a study of blood T cell repertoires in COVID-19. Libraries were prepared by immunoSEQ multiplex PCR; TCRdb keeps only in-frame clonotypes and omits some of them. The data contain tens of thousands of clones, 65% to 90% of them singletons. What was sequenced was peripheral blood. The source is a human donor in a cohort sampled during active COVID-19.

The rearrangement uses TRBV12-5 and TRBJ1-1; D is ambiguous. Trimming shortened V by 1 base and J by 5 bases, and 11 bases separated the two germline ends. CDR1 and CDR2 (germline): LGHNT, FRNRAP. This CDR3 spans 14 amino acids. The CDR3 DNA is TGTGCTAGTGGTTTGGCCCTTTTTTCGACTGAAGCTTTCTTT. This gives the protein CASGLALFSTEAFF.

J is TRBJ2-1 and V is TRBV18, with 8 bases lining up with TRBD2. The CDR3 has 16 residues. V trimming: 1 base; J trimming: 6 bases; junction bases outside the gene matches: 8. CDR1 and CDR2 from the germline V gene are KGHSH and LQKENI. This CDR3 reads CASSPLPGLELNEQFF. The CDR3 nucleotides read TGTGCCAGCTCACCACTCCCGGGACTAGAACTCAATGAGCAGTTCTTC.

The gene calls are TRBV5-1 and TRBJ2-1; maybe TRBD2 (5 bases). The CDR3 totals 15 residues. Trimming left V 2 bases short and J 5 bases short, with 14 bases between. Germline-derived CDR1 and CDR2 are SGHRS and YFSETQ. In DNA, the CDR3 is TGCGCCAGCAGCTTTGCGGCTAGCAGAGACAATGAGCAGTTCTTC. Encoded protein: CASSFAASRDNEQFF.

This rearrangement joins TRBV11-2 to TRBJ1-1, with 9 bases lining up with TRBD1. The V and J ends lost 4 bases and 5 bases, in that order; junction bases with no gene match: 14. CDR1 SGHAT and CDR2 FQNNGV come from the germline V gene. This CDR3 contains 17 residues. In DNA form, the CDR3 reads TGTGCCAGCAGCTCCATCCCGCGGACAGGGGCGGGAACTGAAGCTTTCTTT. Translation gives CASSSIPRTGAGTEAFF.

The chain carries TRBV15 and TRBJ2-5, with D uncertain. The germline V gene has CDR1 LNHNV and CDR2 YYDKDF (reference sequence). Trimming took off 1 base at V and 1 base at J, with 7 bases between the two ends. The CDR3 is 14 residues long. CDR3 coding DNA: TGTGCCACCAGCAGAGTCGCTAGCCAAGAGACCCAGTACTTC. Its protein product is CATSRVASQETQYF.

V and J are TRBV6-6 and TRBJ1-6; no definite D call. This CDR3 is built from 15 residues. Germline lookup yields CDR1 MNHNY and CDR2 SVGAGI (reference sequence). The ends were cut back, 8 bases at V and 5 bases at J, with 16 bases in the middle. As DNA, the CDR3 is TGTGCCAGCTTGGGCCCCGGGAGAGATAATTCACCCCTCCACTTT. Translated: CASLGPGRDNSPLHF.

The rearrangement uses TRBV18 and TRBJ2-7; 14 bases map to TRBD2. The V gene end was trimmed by 4 bases and the J gene end by 6 bases; junction bases not matched to a gene: 5. There are 15 residues in the CDR3. Germline assignment: CDR1 KGHSH and CDR2 LQKENI. CDR3: CASSRGLAGEAEQYF. The CDR3 DNA reads as TGTGCCAGCTCACGGGGACTAGCGGGAGAGGCCGAGCAGTACTTC.

This clone was detected only a few times. J is TRBJ2-7 and V is TRBV7-2, with D maybe TRBD2 (6 bases). Trimming removed 0 bases at V and 1 base at J, with 22 bases between. Germline values: CDR1 SGHTA, CDR2 FQGNSA. This CDR3 spans 19 amino acids. CDR3 coding DNA: TGTGCCAGCAGCTTAGCTTTAAAGGGGAGCGGGCCGCTATCCTACGAGCAGTACTTC. Translated: CASSLALKGSGPLSYEQYF.

The V gene is TRBV3-1 (or the pseudogene TRBV3-2), the J gene TRBJ2-4; D possibly corresponds to TRBD2 (6 bases). V lost 0 bases, J lost 0 bases, and 9 bases lay in between. The CDR3 covers 16 residues. The V gene's germline CDR1 is LGHDT and CDR2 YNNKEL (reference sequence). The chain's CDR3 is CASSQDGGLAKNIQYF. CDR3 DNA sequence: TGTGCCAGCAGCCAAGATGGGGGGTTAGCCAAAAACATTCAGTACTTC.

The rearrangement joins TRBV5-1 to TRBJ1-5, with D hard to call. The CDR3 is 13 residues long. Germline V CDR1 and CDR2: SGHRS, YFSETQ. Trimming left V 5 bases short and J 3 bases short, with 9 bases between. This CDR3 reads CASRFGANQPQHF. As DNA, the CDR3 is TGCGCCAGCAGGTTCGGTGCCAATCAGCCCCAGCATTTT.

This clone showed up just a few times. J is TRBJ2-1 and V is TRBV6-6; the D gene is possibly TRBD2 (5 bases). Trimming shortened V by 6 bases and J by 0 bases, and 6 bases separated the two germline ends. CDR1 MNHNY and CDR2 SVGAGI come from the germline V gene (reference sequence). The CDR3 runs 13 residues. In DNA form, the CDR3 reads TGTGCCAGCAGGGCGGGCTCCTACAATGAGCAGTTCTTC. Amino acid sequence: CASRAGSYNEQFF.

The J gene is TRBJ2-1, the V gene TRBV29-1; TRBD2 matches at 8 bases. From germline, CDR1 is SQVTM and CDR2 ANQGSEA. The CDR3 is 14 residues long. Trimming removed 3 bases from V and 6 bases from J; junction bases left unmatched: 7. CDR3 bases: TGCAGCGTTGACGGGGGGGCCGGGGCCAATGAGCAGTTCTTC. Protein: CSVDGGAGANEQFF.

The chain employs TRBV9 and TRBJ2-3; weak D call: TRBD2 (7 bases). The CDR3 runs to 12 residues. Trimming took off 2 bases at V and 10 bases at J, with 11 bases between the two ends. Germline CDR1 and CDR2: SGDLS and YYNGEE. Here the CDR3 reads CASSVGGASQYF. The CDR3 bases are TGTGCCAGCAGCGTTGGGGGGGCATCGCAGTATTTT.